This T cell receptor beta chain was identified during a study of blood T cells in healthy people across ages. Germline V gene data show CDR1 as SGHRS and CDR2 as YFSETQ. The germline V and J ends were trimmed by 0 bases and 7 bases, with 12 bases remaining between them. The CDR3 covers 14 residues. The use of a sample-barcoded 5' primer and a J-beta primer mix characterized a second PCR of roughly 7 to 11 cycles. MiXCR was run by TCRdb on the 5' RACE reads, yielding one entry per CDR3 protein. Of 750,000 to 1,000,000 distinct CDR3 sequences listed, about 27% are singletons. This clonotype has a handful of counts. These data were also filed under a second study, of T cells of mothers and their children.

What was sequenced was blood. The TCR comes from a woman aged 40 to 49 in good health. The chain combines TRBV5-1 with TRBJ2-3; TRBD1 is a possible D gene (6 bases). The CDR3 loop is CASSLGQGRNTQYF. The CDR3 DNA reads TGCGCCAGCAGCTTGGGCCAGGGGAGAAATACGCAGTATTTT. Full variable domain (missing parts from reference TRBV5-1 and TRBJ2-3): KAGVTQTPRYLIKTRGQQVTLSCSPISGHRSVSWYQQTPGQGLQFLFEYFSETQRNKGNFPGRFSGRQFSNSRSEMNVSTLELGDSALYLCASSLGQGRNTQYFGPGTRLTVL.